What follows are 10 T cell receptor beta chains derived from one specimen sequenced in a study of T cells in localized non-small cell lung cancer (TCRdb year 2020). To prepare the library, the immunoSEQ multiplex PCR assay was applied. In TCRdb, the immuneACCESS table is reduced to in-frame sequences with V and J assigned. These tables do not hold every clone; where another copy was compared, an unresolved V gene accounts for under half, and the others remain unexplained. The table for this sample lists approximately 43,000 clones; almost 90% of them were counted only once. The ten largest clones add up to about 2.6% of the sample. The sequencing used peripheral blood, collected before any cancer treatment. These receptors came from a female donor older than 55 with stage I squamous cell lung carcinoma.

This clone was observed once. The chain is built from TRBV7-2 and TRBJ2-3; D might be TRBD1 or TRBD2, each matching 5 bases. Germline assignment: CDR1 SGHTA and CDR2 FQGNSA. This CDR3 comprises 14 residues. The germline V and J ends were trimmed by 5 bases and 4 bases, with 13 bases remaining between them. CDR3 coding DNA: TGTGCCAGCAGCGAGGGCCTGGGGCCAGATACGCAGTATTTT. Its protein is CASSEGLGPDTQYF.

The J gene is TRBJ2-1, the V gene TRBV11-2; D gene uncertain. This CDR3 has 16 residues. CDR1 and CDR2 from the germline V gene are SGHAT and FQNNGV. V lost 0 bases, J lost 0 bases, and 9 bases lay in between. The CDR3 nucleotides read TGTGCCAGCAGCTTAGATCCTGGTCCCTCCTACAATGAGCAGTTCTTC. Its translation is CASSLDPGPSYNEQFF.

This clone was seen only a few times. The chain has TRBV6-5 and TRBJ1-4; D remains unclear. The CDR3 is 14 amino acids. Germline V gives CDR1 MNHEY, CDR2 SVGAGI. V lost 3 bases and J lost 6, with 11 bases in between. The CDR3, as DNA: TGTGCCAGCAGTTATCAGGCCAGTGATGAAAAACTGTTTTTT. Protein product: CASSYQASDEKLFF.

This chain uses TRBV18 with TRBJ1-2; 8 bases agree with TRBD1. The CDR3 loop spans 16 amino acids. The germline V gene has CDR1 KGHSH and CDR2 LQKENI. Trimming at V came to 6 bases and at J to 2 bases, leaving 11 bases not matched to a gene. The CDR3 spells CASSLGQGRTNYGYTF. The CDR3 bases are TGTGCCAGCTCTCTCGGACAGGGCAGGACGAACTATGGCTACACCTTC.

The J gene is TRBJ2-3, the V gene TRBV5-1; 7 bases line up with TRBD1. The CDR3 has 15 residues. In germline, CDR1 is SGHRS, CDR2 YFSETQ. V lost 5 bases, J lost 0 bases, and 6 bases stayed unmatched. CDR3 protein: CASSLGGESTDTQYF. The CDR3 DNA follows: TGCGCCAGCAGTTTAGGGGGCGAGAGCACAGATACGCAGTATTTT.

This clone has just a few counts. The chain is built from TRBV9 and TRBJ2-3; 7 nucleotides agree with TRBD1. V was pared by 4 bases and J by 5 bases, with 10 bases of the junction left unmatched. CDR3 length: 15 residues. The germline V gene encodes CDR1 SGDLS and CDR2 YYNGEE. The CDR3 bases are TGTGCCAGCAGCATTAGACAGGGTAGAGGAGATACGCAGTATTTT. Amino acids: CASSIRQGRGDTQYF.

This chain connects TRBV2 to TRBJ2-3, with 11 bases aligning to TRBD2. Trimming cost V 8 bases and J 8 bases; bases outside gene matches: 3. From germline, CDR1 is SNHLY and CDR2 FYNNEI. The CDR3 has 12 residues. The CDR3 coding sequence is TGTGCCAGCCTAGCGGGAGGTAGTACGCAGTATTTT. This encodes CASLAGGSTQYF.

The chain recombines TRBV12-5 with TRBJ2-5; no firm D call. The V gene lost 1 base and the J gene lost 7 bases, with 7 bases spanning the gap. Germline CDR1 reads LGHNT; CDR2 reads FRNRAP. This CDR3 comprises 12 residues. In DNA, the CDR3 is TGTGCTAGTGGTTTGGACCGCGGGACCCAGTACTTC. Translated, it gives CASGLDRGTQYF.

The sample holds a few counts of this clone. The V call is TRBV5-4, the J call TRBJ2-3; D is perhaps TRBD1 (5 bases). V gave up 4 bases and J gave up 4 bases, with 10 bases separating them. Germline V CDR1 and CDR2: SGHNT, YYREEE (reference sequence). CDR3 length: 13 residues. The CDR3 nucleotides are TGTGCCAGCAGCCTGACAGTGTCAGATACGCAGTATTTT. Protein product: CASSLTVSDTQYF. The full variable domain, its missing parts supplied by reference TRBV5-4 and TRBJ2-3, is ETGVTQSPTHLIKTRGQQVTLRCSSQSGHNTVSWYQQALGQGPQFIFQYYREEENGRGNFPPRFSGLQFPNYSSELNVNALELDDSALYLCASSLTVSDTQYFGPGTRLTVL.

V usage is TRBV11-1 and J usage is TRBJ1-1; 7 bases agree with TRBD1. The CDR3 consists of 13 residues. Germline trimming cut 3 bases from V and 4 bases from J; bases unmatched to any gene: 2. CDR1 SGHAT and CDR2 FQDESV come from the germline V gene (reference sequence). The CDR3 DNA is TGTGCCAGCAGCTTGGGACAGAGCACTGAAGCTTTCTTT. This translates into CASSLGQSTEAFF.